The clone carrying this T cell receptor (beta chain) appeared a single time. For the second PCR, which ran for about 6 to 11 cycles, a sample-barcoded 5' primer and a J-beta primer mix were used. A minimum of 2.5 million CDR3-containing paired-end reads was obtained for each sample. MiXCR was run by TCRdb on the 5' RACE reads, yielding one entry per CDR3 protein. The sample holds about 640,000 distinct CDR3 sequences, around 41% seen once. The sample is drawn from a study of blood T cells in healthy people across ages. Donation came from healthy Caucasian individuals in Russia who were aged 6 to 90. The length of the CDR3 is 16 residues. Germline loops: CDR1 WNHNN, CDR2 SYGVQD (reference sequence). V trimming: 2 bases; J trimming: 4 bases; junction bases outside the gene matches: 6.

This TCR derives from a man of 80 years or more in good health. The sample taken for sequencing was blood. The chain has TRBV10-1 and TRBJ2-7; TRBD1 matches 12 bases. Written as DNA, the CDR3 is TGCGCCAGCAGTGAGGAAGCGGGACAGGGGGCGTACGAGCAGTACTTC. Its translation: CASSEEAGQGAYEQYF.